This T cell receptor (beta chain) was captured by sequencing in a study of cytomegalovirus exposure and HLA in healthy donors. The PCR contained 60 Vbeta and 13 Jbeta primers. Profiled with immunoSEQ multiplex PCR; TCRdb holds only in-frame clones, not every one. The table gives about 75,000 clones; the top ten clones make up 2.7% of it. CDR3 length: 14 amino acids. Germline V lookup: CDR1 LNHDA, CDR2 SQIVND (reference sequence). V lost 6 bases, J lost 5 bases, and 9 bases stayed unmatched. The sample taken for sequencing was PBMCs. The chain links TRBV19 to TRBJ2-5; the match to TRBD1 covers 7 bases. The receptor was derived from a man aged 40-55 years in good health and CMV-seronegative. CDR3 sequence reads: CASSPTGTEETQYF. In nucleotides, the CDR3 is TGTGCCAGTAGCCCGACCGGGACAGAGGAGACCCAGTACTTC.